A single T cell receptor beta chain is shown here with its context. TCRdb's copy holds only in-frame clones and misses some; the assay was immunoSEQ multiplex PCR. Here the sample spans 150,000 to 200,000 clones, approximately 92% being singletons. These data are taken from a study of blood T cell repertoires in COVID-19. V lost 0 bases to trimming and J lost 4 bases, with 22 bases between them. Germline CDR1 MNHNS, CDR2 SASEGT. The length of the CDR3 is 19 residues. V and J are TRBV6-1 and TRBJ1-5; a weak D match, TRBD1 (5 bases). This TCR was sampled from a man aged 45-65 years with acute or convalescent COVID-19. Sequencing was performed on peripheral blood. CDR3 in amino acids: CASSEAGGYRMGRNQPQHF. In nucleotides, the CDR3 is TGTGCCAGCAGTGAAGCGGGTGGGTACAGGATGGGTAGAAATCAGCCCCAGCATTTT.